This T cell receptor (beta chain) was retrieved from a study of PD-1 blockade in mismatch repair-deficient tumors. The CDR3 consists of 15 residues. The trim removed 7 bases at V and 6 bases at J, leaving 14 bases unmatched. Germline V gene lookup returns CDR1 SQVTM and CDR2 ANQGSEA. Here immunoSEQ multiplex PCR was the method, and the copy in TCRdb shows in-frame clones only, minus some. This sample has approximately 110,000 clones, with roughly 80% found just once. The chain recombines TRBV29-1 with TRBJ1-1; 10 bases match TRBD1. The sequencing here drew on peripheral blood, taken around 60 weeks after starting pembrolizumab. This clonotype was sampled from an adult with mismatch repair-deficient cancer. The CDR3 here is CSAKTGGDDFAEAFF. The CDR3 nucleotides read TGCAGCGCTAAGACAGGGGGCGACGATTTCGCTGAAGCTTTCTTT. Full variable domain (missing parts from reference TRBV29-1 and TRBJ1-1): SAVISQKPSRDICQRGTSLTIQCQVDSQVTMMFWYRQQPGQSLTLIATANQGSEATYESGFVIDKFPISRPNLTFSTLTVSNMSPEDSSIYLCSAKTGGDDFAEAFFGQGTRLTVV.